This T cell receptor beta chain derives from a study of cytomegalovirus exposure and HLA in healthy donors. The donors were in the 120-subject validation cohort, distinct from the approximately 670-subject first cohort. V lost 10 bases to trimming and J lost 8 bases; unmatched junction nucleotides: 14. CDR3 length equals 14 residues. CDR1 is MNHEY and CDR2 is SMNVEV in the germline V gene (reference sequence). Sequenced by immunoSEQ multiplex PCR; TCRdb stores in-frame clones only, minus some. Here the sample spans around 300,000 clones, 70% to 90% being singletons. The TCR comes from a woman aged 18-29 years in good health and CMV-seronegative. The material sequenced was PBMCs. The chain combines TRBV27 with TRBJ1-2, with 9 nucleotides matching TRBD1. This chain's CDR3 is CATGSGQGVGGYTF. CDR3 nucleotides: TGTGCCACCGGGTCGGGACAGGGAGTTGGCGGCTACACCTTC.